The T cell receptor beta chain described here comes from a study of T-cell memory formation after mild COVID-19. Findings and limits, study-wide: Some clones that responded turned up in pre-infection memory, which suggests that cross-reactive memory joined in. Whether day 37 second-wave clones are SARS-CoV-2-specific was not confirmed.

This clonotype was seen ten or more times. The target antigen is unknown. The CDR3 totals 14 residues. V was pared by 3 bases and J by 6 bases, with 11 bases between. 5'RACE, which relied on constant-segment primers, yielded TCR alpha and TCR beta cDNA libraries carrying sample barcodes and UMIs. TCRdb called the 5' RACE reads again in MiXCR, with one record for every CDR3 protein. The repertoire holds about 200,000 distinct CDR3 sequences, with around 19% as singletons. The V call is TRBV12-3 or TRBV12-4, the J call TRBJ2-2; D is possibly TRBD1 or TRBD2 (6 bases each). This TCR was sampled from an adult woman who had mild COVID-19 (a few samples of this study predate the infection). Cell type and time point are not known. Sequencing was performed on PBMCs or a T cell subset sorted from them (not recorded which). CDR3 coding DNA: TGTGCCAGCAGTTTTCCGGGGGCGGCCGGGGAGCTGTTTTTT. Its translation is CASSFPGAAGELFF.